The clone carrying this T cell receptor beta chain was seen many times. The CDR3 spans 12 residues. V was pared by 7 bases and J by 9 bases, with 13 bases between. Looked up from germline, CDR1 is MNHEY and CDR2 is SVGAGI. Each CDR3 protein is one row after TCRdb ran MiXCR on the RT-PCR reads. This sample carries about 680,000 distinct CDR3 sequences, about 14% of them seen once, and the ten largest clones take roughly 3.9%. Sequencing was done on a sample of memory CD4+ T cells from blood. V gene TRBV6-5 combines with J gene TRBJ2-1, with D uncertain. The origin of this receptor is a female donor in good health, serving as a healthy control. The CDR3, as DNA: TGTGCCAGCACCTATGGTTTCGGTGAGCAGTTCTTC. It yields the protein CASTYGFGEQFF.